These 27 T cell receptor beta chains were sequenced from one sample in a study of cytomegalovirus exposure and HLA in healthy donors. Researchers ran the PCR with 60 Vbeta and 13 Jbeta primers. The method was immunoSEQ multiplex PCR; TCRdb's version includes in-frame clones alone and lacks a portion of them. The sample lists 130,000 to 150,000 clones, 60% to 85% occurring once. Material: PBMCs. The receptors stem from a man aged 18 to 35 in good health and CMV-seronegative.

The genes are TRBV30 and TRBJ1-6, with D tentatively TRBD1 (5 bases). The CDR3 consists of 18 residues. V was shortened by 0 bases and J by 0 bases, with 15 bases between the two germline ends. In germline, CDR1 is GTSNPN, CDR2 SVGIG (reference sequence). The CDR3 nucleotides read TGTGCCTGGAGTGTAGGTACAGGTGGGGCCTCCTATAATTCACCCCTCCACTTT. It translates to CAWSVGTGGASYNSPLHF.

J is TRBJ2-7 and V is TRBV7-8, with D maybe TRBD1 (6 bases). The CDR3 totals 15 residues. Trimming took 5 bases from V and 0 from J, leaving 14 bases between them. Germline loops: CDR1 SGHVS, CDR2 FQNEAQ. This chain's CDR3 is CASSTPWDTSYEQYF. The CDR3, as DNA: TGTGCCAGCAGCACCCCCTGGGACACCTCCTACGAGCAGTACTTC.

The V gene is TRBV30, the J gene TRBJ1-4, with D possibly TRBD1 on 6 matching bases. The CDR3 length is 12 residues. Looked up from germline, CDR1 is GTSNPN and CDR2 is SVGIG (reference sequence). The V and J ends lost 1 base and 8 bases respectively, with 8 bases between them. This CDR3 is CAWSGTAEKLFF. CDR3 nucleotides: TGTGCCTGGAGTGGGACAGCGGAAAAACTGTTTTTT.

The chain combines TRBV9 with TRBJ2-5, with D possibly matching TRBD2 (6 bases). Germline CDR1 reads SGDLS; CDR2 reads YYNGEE. The CDR3 has 13 amino acids. V was pared by 3 bases and J by 4 bases, with 10 bases between. As DNA, the CDR3 is TGTGCCAGCAGCGGGGGGACTTCAGAGACCCAGTACTTC. Its translation: CASSGGTSETQYF.

This clone was recorded only once. The V and J genes are TRBV5-1 and TRBJ2-3, with TRBD1 as a possible D gene (6 bases). Trimming left V 4 bases short and J 0 bases short, with 6 bases between. This CDR3 has 13 amino acids. The germline V gene encodes CDR1 SGHRS and CDR2 YFSETQ. CDR3 sequence (DNA): TGCGCCAGCAGCACAGGGAGCACAGATACGCAGTATTTT. Translated: CASSTGSTDTQYF.

This clone has a single count. The chain links TRBV2 to TRBJ2-1; 9 nucleotides align to TRBD1. J gave up 4 bases and V 7 bases, and 5 bases lay outside the gene matches. From germline, CDR1 is SNHLY and CDR2 FYNNEI. The CDR3 spans 14 residues. CDR3 sequence: CASIRDRVYNEQFF. The CDR3, as DNA: TGTGCCAGCATCCGGGACAGGGTGTACAATGAGCAGTTCTTC.

This clone was observed a handful of times. This chain connects TRBV4-3 to TRBJ2-2, with D tentatively TRBD1 (5 bases). Per germline, CDR1 LGHNA and CDR2 YSLEER. The CDR3 runs 16 residues. The ends were cut back, 0 bases at V and 5 bases at J, with 13 bases in the middle. CDR3 sequence (DNA): TGCGCCAGCAGCCAAGATCGTCAGGGAAGGACCGGGGAGCTGTTTTTT. Residues: CASSQDRQGRTGELFF.

This clone has only one observation. This chain links TRBV5-1 with TRBJ1-6; 8 positions agree with TRBD1. The CDR3 totals 14 residues. Germline V gene lookup returns CDR1 SGHRS and CDR2 YFSETQ. V shed 7 bases, J shed 5 bases, and the junction held 5 bases outside the gene matches. The CDR3 protein is CASSGGGNNSPLHF. The CDR3 bases are TGCGCCAGCTCAGGGGGCGGCAATAATTCACCCCTCCACTTT.

This clone was seen just once. The chain carries TRBV7-9 and TRBJ2-1; 7 bases line up with TRBD1. Germline-derived CDR1 and CDR2 are SEHNR and FQNEAQ (reference sequence). The CDR3 has 16 amino acids. J was trimmed by 2 bases and V by 5 bases; bases with no gene match: 9. CDR3 in amino acids: CASSTDRALPYNEQFF. DNA for the CDR3: TGTGCCAGCAGCACCGACAGGGCGCTTCCCTACAATGAGCAGTTCTTC.

This clone was detected once. This chain connects TRBV27 to TRBJ2-3; D remains unclear. Germline-derived CDR1 and CDR2 are MNHEY and SMNVEV (reference sequence). The CDR3 has 16 amino acids. V shed 4 bases and J shed 0 bases, with 14 bases lying between them. CDR3 region: CASSSTYSDSTDTQYF. For the CDR3, the DNA is TGTGCCAGCAGTTCAACGTACAGTGATAGCACAGATACGCAGTATTTT.

The V and J genes are TRBV4-1 and TRBJ1-5; D is ambiguous. Trimming left V 4 bases short and J 0 bases short, with 7 bases between. The CDR3 extends over 14 amino acids. From germline, CDR1 is MGHRA and CDR2 YSYEKL. CDR3 nucleotides: TGCGCCAGCAGCCGATACTATAGCAATCAGCCCCAGCATTTT. This codes for CASSRYYSNQPQHF.

This chain connects TRBV6-6 to TRBJ1-2; 10 positions match TRBD1. The CDR3 runs to 13 residues. CDR1 is MNHNY and CDR2 is SVGAGI in the germline V gene (reference sequence). The V segment lost 7 bases and the J segment 7 bases; nucleotides outside the gene matches: 6. CDR3 amino acids: CASTDRGLSGYTF. The CDR3 DNA follows: TGTGCCAGCACTGACAGGGGGCTGAGTGGCTACACCTTC.

V and J are TRBV11-3 and TRBJ2-1; possibly TRBD2 for D (6 bases). Germline-derived CDR1 and CDR2 are SGHNT and YENEEA. The CDR3 extends over 12 amino acids. The ends were cut back, 6 bases at V and 7 bases at J, with 10 bases in the middle. This CDR3 is CASSQGGNEQFF. The CDR3 bases are TGTGCCAGCAGTCAAGGAGGGAATGAGCAGTTCTTC.

The chain has TRBV7-8 and TRBJ1-2; TRBD1 is a possible D gene (6 bases). CDR1 and CDR2 from the germline V gene are SGHVS and FQNEAQ. Trimming removed 5 bases at V and 8 bases at J, with 12 bases between. The CDR3 runs 12 residues. CDR3 coding DNA: TGTGCCAGCAGCCGACACAGGGACGGCTACACCTTC. Translating it yields CASSRHRDGYTF.

The chain links TRBV12-5 to TRBJ1-4, with 8 nucleotides matching TRBD1. The germline V gene encodes CDR1 LGHNT and CDR2 FRNRAP. The CDR3 extends over 14 amino acids. V dropped 5 bases and J dropped 7; count of bases not matched to a gene: 6. Here the CDR3 DNA reads TGTGCTAGTGGTCCGATGACAGGGGCTGAAAAACTGTTTTTT. It translates to CASGPMTGAEKLFF.

This sequence joins TRBV18 and TRBJ2-1; unclear D gene. CDR1 and CDR2 (germline): KGHSH, LQKENI. The CDR3 runs 12 residues. V lost 3 bases and J lost 9, with 9 bases in between. This CDR3 is CASSPTHGEQFF. The DNA for the CDR3 is TGTGCCAGCTCACCTACCCACGGTGAGCAGTTCTTC.

CDR3 nucleotide sequence: TGTGCCAGCAGCGTCAAGACAGGGTACTCCTACAATGAGCAGTTCTTC. Its protein is CASSVKTGYSYNEQFF. The J gene is TRBJ2-1, the V gene TRBV9, with 7 bases aligning to TRBD1. The germline CDR1 and CDR2 sequences are SGDLS and YYNGEE. The CDR3 has 16 residues. V shed 2 bases, J shed 0 bases, and the junction held 5 bases outside the gene matches.

The rearrangement links TRBV5-5 to TRBJ1-1; possibly TRBD1 for D (6 bases). CDR1 is SGHKS and CDR2 is YYEKEE in the germline V gene (reference sequence). V lost 4 bases and J 0 bases, leaving 16 bases between the germline ends. The CDR3 covers 16 residues. CDR3 sequence reads: CASSPTGGAMNTEAFF. CDR3 coding DNA: TGTGCCAGCAGCCCAACGGGGGGGGCGATGAACACTGAAGCTTTCTTT.

The V and J genes are TRBV5-1 and TRBJ2-7, with a possible D match to TRBD1 (5 bases). V was pared by 5 bases and J by 0 bases, with 15 bases between. Germline CDR1 SGHRS, CDR2 YFSETQ. This CDR3 is 15 amino acids long. The CDR3 region has the DNA TGCGCCAGCAGTAAGGGGCCGAAAAGCTCCTACGAGCAGTACTTC. It codes for CASSKGPKSSYEQYF. The full variable domain, rest sourced from reference TRBV5-1 and TRBJ2-7, is KAGVTQTPRYLIKTRGQQVTLSCSPISGHRSVSWYQQTPGQGLQFLFEYFSETQRNKGNFPGRFSGRQFSNSRSEMNVSTLELGDSALYLCASSKGPKSSYEQYFGPGTRLTVT.

The rearrangement uses TRBV19 and TRBJ1-1; TRBD1 might be the D (5 bases). Germline lookup yields CDR1 LNHDA and CDR2 SQIVND (reference sequence). The CDR3 has 16 residues. Trimming left V 1 base short and J 0 bases short, with 12 bases between. The CDR3 loop is CASSIGSGGMNTEAFF. In DNA, the CDR3 is TGTGCCAGTAGTATAGGGAGCGGGGGAATGAACACTGAAGCTTTCTTT.

The rearrangement joins TRBV18 to TRBJ2-5; D is perhaps TRBD2 (5 bases). The germline V gene encodes CDR1 KGHSH and CDR2 LQKENI. Trimming took off 3 bases at V and 4 bases at J, with 12 bases between the two ends. The CDR3 spans 14 residues. This chain's CDR3 is CASSPLPGRETQYF. CDR3 bases: TGTGCCAGCTCACCCCTGCCTGGGAGAGAGACCCAGTACTTC.

This rearrangement joins TRBV5-1 to TRBJ1-2, with unresolved D. The CDR3 spans 14 residues. Germline values: CDR1 SGHRS, CDR2 YFSETQ. The V end lost 0 bases, the J end lost 7 bases, and 13 bases lay between the germline ends. This chain's CDR3 is CASSLESETFGYTF. CDR3 nucleotide sequence: TGCGCCAGCAGCTTGGAAAGTGAGACATTTGGCTACACCTTC.

On this clone: Other nucleotide sequences in the sample specify the same CDR3. The rearrangement joins TRBV6-6 to TRBJ2-1; no clear D. Germline V lookup: CDR1 MNHNY, CDR2 SVGAGI (reference sequence). The length of the CDR3 is 13 residues. Trimming left V 0 bases short and J 6 bases short, with 6 bases between. The CDR3, as DNA: TGTGCCAGCAGTTACTCGAGGAGCAATGAGCAGTTCTTC. Amino acids: CASSYSRSNEQFF.

On this clone: The identical CDR3 is also encoded by other nucleotide sequences in the sample. The gene calls are TRBV5-1 and TRBJ1-1; D unclear. The germline V and J ends were trimmed by 5 bases and 1 base, with 6 bases remaining between them. Per the germline V gene, CDR1 is SGHRS and CDR2 is YFSETQ. This CDR3 region has 12 residues. The CDR3 DNA sequence: TGCGCCAGCAGAACCGGGAACACTGAAGCTTTCTTT. Residues: CASRTGNTEAFF.

The rearrangement links TRBV18 to TRBJ2-7, with D possibly TRBD1 on 6 matching bases. The CDR3 sequence is 15 residues long. Germline-derived CDR1 and CDR2 are KGHSH and LQKENI. Trimming left V 3 bases short and J 0 bases short, with 12 bases between. CDR3 bases: TGTGCCAGCTCACCCGACAGGCCCAGCTCCTACGAGCAGTACTTC. It specifies CASSPDRPSSYEQYF.

This chain uses TRBV15 with TRBJ2-7; tentative D call: TRBD1 (5 bases). The CDR3 totals 14 residues. The ends were cut back, 0 bases at V and 3 bases at J, with 9 bases in the middle. Germline V gene sequence: CDR1 LNHNV, CDR2 YYDKDF (reference sequence). In DNA, the CDR3 is TGTGCCACCAGCAGAGACAGGGTTGGCTACGAGCAGTACTTC. It codes for CATSRDRVGYEQYF.

This sequence joins TRBV29-1 and TRBJ1-2; 10 bases align to TRBD1. Germline CDR1 SQVTM, CDR2 ANQGSEA. CDR3 length: 13 amino acids. V lost 6 bases, J lost 7 bases, and 8 bases stayed unmatched. The CDR3 protein is CSVETGGASGYTF. CDR3 DNA sequence: TGCAGCGTGGAGACAGGGGGCGCGTCTGGCTACACCTTC.